This is a list of T cell receptor beta chains from one sample in a study of T cell responses to AZD1222 COVID-19 vaccine. The method was immunoSEQ multiplex PCR; TCRdb's version includes in-frame clones alone and lacks a portion of them. The sample yields some 93,000 clones, 70% to 90% seen once. The source was peripheral blood, collected 28 days after the second AZD1222 dose. These receptors were collected from an adult who received the AZD1222 COVID-19 vaccine. The CDR3 runs from the conserved cysteine through the conserved F or W. Each record gives: J gene, D gene, V gene, clone size, CDR3 DNA, CDR3 protein. A D gene is named only where the DNA matches it firmly. Not all rows give a size; the values are once, few, many and, for expanded clones, a class.

TRBJ2-5,-,TRBV7-9,few,TGTGCCAGCAGCTTAGTCCCCCAAGAGACCCAGTACTTC,CASSLVPQETQYF
TRBJ2-5,-,TRBV11-3,-,TGTGCCAGCAGCTTAGGTATCGGGGGGACCCAGTACTTC,CASSLGIGGTQYF
TRBJ2-1,TRBD2,TRBV5-1,-,TGCGCCAGCAGCTTCGGCGGGAGGGACCCCGTCGATGAGCAGTTCTTC,CASSFGGRDPVDEQFF
TRBJ2-7,-,TRBV7-2,-,TGTGCCAGCAGCTTAGTGTATCAGGGTAAGGACGAGCAGTACTTC,CASSLVYQGKDEQYF
TRBJ2-5,-,TRBV5-4,-,TGTGCCAGCAGCCCGGAGGGGCCCAGGGAGACCCAGTACTTC,CASSPEGPRETQYF
TRBJ1-5,-,TRBV27,few,TGTGCCAGCAGTTTATGGCCTGTCCCCAGGACCGGGGGAAGCAATCAGCCCCAGCATTTT,CASSLWPVPRTGGSNQPQHF
TRBJ1-1,TRBD1,TRBV25-1,-,TGTGCCAGCAGAATGACAGGGAGCACTGAAGCTTTCTTT,CASRMTGSTEAFF
TRBJ1-2,TRBD1,TRBV27,-,TGTGCCAGCAGTTTGGCGACAGGGGAAGGCTACACCTTC,CASSLATGEGYTF
TRBJ1-4,-,TRBV2,few,TGTGCCAGCAGTGCGGAAGGGGGAGGAAACGAAAAACTGTTTTTT,CASSAEGGGNEKLFF
TRBJ2-1,TRBD2,TRBV10-2,few,TGCGCCAGCAGTGAACTAGCGGGCTACAATGAGCAGTTCTTC,CASSELAGYNEQFF
TRBJ2-1,TRBD1,TRBV19,-,TGTGCCAGTAGCGCCGGGACAGAGAGCTACAATGAGCAGTTCTTC,CASSAGTESYNEQFF
TRBJ2-1,TRBD2,TRBV25-1,-,TGTGCCAGCAGTGAACTGACTAGCGGGAGCGAGAATGAGCAGTTCTTC,CASSELTSGSENEQFF
TRBJ1-2,TRBD1,TRBV7-9,once,TGTGCCAGCAGGGGGGACAGTTATGGCTACACCTTC,CASRGDSYGYTF
TRBJ1-2,-,TRBV30,-,TGTGCCTGGAGTCGGTCGTGGCAGGGGAGTGGGTATGGCTACACCTTC,CAWSRSWQGSGYGYTF
TRBJ1-6,-,TRBV27,-,TGTGCCAGCAGTTCCCGGGACCCCGGAACCCTTAATTCACCCCTCCACTTT,CASSSRDPGTLNSPLHF
TRBJ1-2,-,TRBV29-1,once,TGCAGCTCGGCAGCGGGAAATAACTATGGCTACACCTTC,CSSAAGNNYGYTF
TRBJ1-5,-,TRBV3-1/TRBV3-2,few,TGTGCCAGCAGCCAAGATAACTATAGCAATCAGCCCCAGCATTTT,CASSQDNYSNQPQHF
TRBJ1-4,-,TRBV9,once,TGTGCCAGCAGCGTAGCTACGGCAGGGAGGAGTGAAAAACTGTTTTTT,CASSVATAGRSEKLFF
TRBJ2-6,-,TRBV28,-,TGTGCCAGCAGCTCTAGAGGGGGGACCGCCGACTCTGGGGCCAACGTCCTGACTTTC,CASSSRGGTADSGANVLTF
TRBJ2-3,TRBD1,TRBV18,-,TGTGCCAGCTCTCGACAGGGGGCAGGCACAGATACGCAGTATTTT,CASSRQGAGTDTQYF
TRBJ2-6,TRBD2,TRBV11-2,-,TGTGCCAGCAGCTTAGGCGGGGGTTCTGGGGCCAACGTCCTGACTTTC,CASSLGGGSGANVLTF
TRBJ1-4,-,TRBV10-3,-,TGTGCCATCACTGGGGTGGAGGGTGAAAAACTGTTTTTT,CAITGVEGEKLFF
TRBJ2-7,-,TRBV18,-,TGTGCCAGCTCATCCCGGGACGGCAATTCTGACTACGAGCAGTACTTC,CASSSRDGNSDYEQYF
TRBJ1-1,TRBD1,TRBV6-5,-,TGTGCCAGCAGGGCCGGACAGGGACTCACTGAAGCTTTCTTT,CASRAGQGLTEAFF
TRBJ1-2,-,TRBV7-2,-,TGTGCCAGCAGCTTTCGGGGGGCCGGTGGCTACACCTTC,CASSFRGAGGYTF
TRBJ1-6,-,TRBV19,-,TGTGCCAGTAGTCTCCAAGTGGGGTCGCGGTCACCCCTCCACTTT,CASSLQVGSRSPLHF
TRBJ1-5,-,TRBV28,-,TGTGCCATACCCTCGGGCGGTAGCAATCAGCCCCAGCATTTT,CAIPSGGSNQPQHF
TRBJ2-1,-,TRBV5-1,-,TGCGCCAGCAGCTTGACGGGACGGGGAAACAATGAGCAGTTCTTC,CASSLTGRGNNEQFF
TRBJ2-5,-,TRBV11-3,-,TGTGCCAGCAGCATTTACAGGGAAGAGGAGACCCAGTACTTC,CASSIYREEETQYF
TRBJ2-4,-,TRBV15,few,TGTGCCACCAGCAGAGAAGTCCCCACCGGGCTAGCCAAAAACATTCAGTACTTC,CATSREVPTGLAKNIQYF
TRBJ1-1,TRBD1,TRBV18,-,TGTGCCAGCTCGCTAACCGGGACAGGGGGCAACACTGAAGCTTTCTTT,CASSLTGTGGNTEAFF
TRBJ2-2,TRBD1,TRBV9,-,TGTGCCAGCAGCATCCGACAGGGACCCGGGGAGCTGTTTTTT,CASSIRQGPGELFF
TRBJ1-5,-,TRBV7-2,few,TGTGCCAGCAGCCAACACTTTCGAAGCAATCAGCCCCAGCATTTT,CASSQHFRSNQPQHF
TRBJ2-5,-,TRBV19,once,TGTGCCAGTAGTATTCCGTGGGCTAGTGAAGAGACCCAGTACTTC,CASSIPWASEETQYF
TRBJ2-7,-,TRBV27,-,TGTGCCAGCAGTTCGTGGACCAGCGGAAATTACGAGCAGTACTTC,CASSSWTSGNYEQYF
TRBJ2-1,-,TRBV10-2,-,TGCGCCAGCACCCACACCGACTCCTACAATGAGCAGTTCTTC,CASTHTDSYNEQFF
TRBJ1-4,-,TRBV9,-,TGTGCCAGCAGCGTAGGCGTCGGATCAACTAATGAAAAACTGTTTTTT,CASSVGVGSTNEKLFF
TRBJ2-5,TRBD2,TRBV5-1,-,TGCGCCAGCAGCGCGGGACTAAGACAAGAGACCCAGTACTTC,CASSAGLRQETQYF
TRBJ1-2,TRBD1,TRBV7-2,-,TGTGCCAGCAGCCGGACAGGGGGTACAACCTATGGCTACACCTTC,CASSRTGGTTYGYTF
TRBJ1-1,-,TRBV2,-,TGTGCCAGCAGACCAACGACAGGTGGGGACACTGAAGCTTTCTTT,CASRPTTGGDTEAFF
TRBJ2-7,-,TRBV5-5,-,TGTGCCAGCAGCTTGGGGGACGGTTACGAGCAGTACTTC,CASSLGDGYEQYF
TRBJ2-7,TRBD1,TRBV25-1,-,TGTGCCAGCAGTGCCTCGGGGACAGGGATTTACGAGCAGTACTTC,CASSASGTGIYEQYF
TRBJ1-1,-,TRBV29-1,-,TGCAGCGTTGTGGGTAGGGCGGCGAACACTGAAGCTTTCTTT,CSVVGRAANTEAFF
TRBJ1-1,-,TRBV6-5,-,TGTGCCAGCAGAGACCCAGGGGCTAGGGACACTGAAGCTTTCTTT,CASRDPGARDTEAFF
TRBJ1-2,-,TRBV2,-,TGTGCCAGCAGTGACGGGGGAGCTAACTATGGCTACACCTTC,CASSDGGANYGYTF
TRBJ2-5,-,TRBV11-2,-,TGTGCCAGCAGCTTGAGGCAGGGTCATTGGGAGACCCAGTACTTC,CASSLRQGHWETQYF
TRBJ1-1,-,TRBV9,-,TGTGCCAGCAGCGTAGATAACACTGAAGCTTTCTTT,CASSVDNTEAFF
TRBJ2-1,-,TRBV6-2/TRBV6-3,-,TGTGCCAGCAGTTACTCGAAAGTGGCACAGGGATACAATGAGCAGTTCTTC,CASSYSKVAQGYNEQFF
TRBJ1-5,-,TRBV12-3/TRBV12-4,-,TGTGCCAGCAGGCCCGGGGACAATCAGCCCCAGCATTTT,CASRPGDNQPQHF
TRBJ2-5,-,TRBV18,-,TGTGCCAGCTCACCGCAGGGGATGCAAGAGACCCAGTACTTC,CASSPQGMQETQYF
TRBJ1-5,-,TRBV27,-,TGTGCCAGCAGTTTCAGGGTTGGTAGTCAGCCCCAGCATTTT,CASSFRVGSQPQHF
TRBJ1-6,-,TRBV11-2,few,TGTGCCAGCAGCCCCTTCCCTCAAAGTAATTCACCCCTCCACTTT,CASSPFPQSNSPLHF
TRBJ2-7,TRBD1,TRBV6-5,many,TGTGCCAGCAGTTACTCCTCGGGGACAGGTACCTACGAGCAGTACTTC,CASSYSSGTGTYEQYF
TRBJ1-1,-,TRBV7-3,-,TGTGCCACTAGCCCGGGGACGGGGATGAACACTGAAGCTTTCTTT,CATSPGTGMNTEAFF
TRBJ2-1,TRBD1,TRBV5-4,-,TGTGCCAGCAGCTCCCAGGGGGATGAGCAGTTCTTC,CASSSQGDEQFF
TRBJ1-2,-,TRBV20-1,-,TGCAGTGCTACTCCGACCTATGGCTACACCTTC,CSATPTYGYTF
TRBJ2-2,TRBD1,TRBV19,few,TGTGCCAGCGGGGACAGACGTAGCACCGGGGAGCTGTTTTTT,CASGDRRSTGELFF